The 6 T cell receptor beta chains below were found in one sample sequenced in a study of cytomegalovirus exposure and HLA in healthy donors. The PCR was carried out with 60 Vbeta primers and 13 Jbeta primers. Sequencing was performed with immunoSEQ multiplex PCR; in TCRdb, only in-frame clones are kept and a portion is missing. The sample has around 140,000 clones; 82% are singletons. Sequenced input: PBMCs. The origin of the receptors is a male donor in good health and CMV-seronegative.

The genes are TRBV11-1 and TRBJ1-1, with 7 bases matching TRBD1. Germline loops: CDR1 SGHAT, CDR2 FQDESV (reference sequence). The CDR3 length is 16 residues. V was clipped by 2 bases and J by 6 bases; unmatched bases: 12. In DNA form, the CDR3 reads TGTGCCAGCAGCTTACGGACAGGACCTAACTCTCCTGAAGCTTTCTTT. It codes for CASSLRTGPNSPEAFF.

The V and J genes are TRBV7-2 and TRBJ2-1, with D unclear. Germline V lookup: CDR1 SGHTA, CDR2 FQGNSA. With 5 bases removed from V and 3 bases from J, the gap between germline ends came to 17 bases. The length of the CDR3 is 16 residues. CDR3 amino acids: CASSALSSNRYNEQFF. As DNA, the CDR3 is TGTGCCAGCAGCGCCCTTTCTAGTAATCGCTACAATGAGCAGTTCTTC.

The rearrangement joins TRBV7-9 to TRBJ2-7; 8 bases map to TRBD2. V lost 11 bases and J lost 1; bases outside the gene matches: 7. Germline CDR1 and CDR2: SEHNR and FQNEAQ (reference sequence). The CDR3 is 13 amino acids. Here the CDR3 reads CAGREGESYEQYF. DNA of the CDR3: TGTGCCGGACGGGAGGGGGAATCCTACGAGCAGTACTTC. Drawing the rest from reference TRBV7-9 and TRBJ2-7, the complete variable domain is DTGVSQNPRHKITKRGQNVTFRCDPISEHNRLYWYRQTLGQGPEFLTYFQNEAQLEKSRLLSDRFSAERPKGSFSTLEIQRTEQGDSAMYLCAGREGESYEQYFGPGTRLTVT.

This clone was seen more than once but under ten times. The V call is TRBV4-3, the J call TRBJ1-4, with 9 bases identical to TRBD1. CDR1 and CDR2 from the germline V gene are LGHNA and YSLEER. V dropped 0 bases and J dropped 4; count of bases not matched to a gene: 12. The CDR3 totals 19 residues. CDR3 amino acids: CASSQDGGLTGGVNEKLFF. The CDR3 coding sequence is TGCGCCAGCAGCCAAGATGGGGGGCTTACAGGGGGCGTTAATGAAAAACTGTTTTTT.

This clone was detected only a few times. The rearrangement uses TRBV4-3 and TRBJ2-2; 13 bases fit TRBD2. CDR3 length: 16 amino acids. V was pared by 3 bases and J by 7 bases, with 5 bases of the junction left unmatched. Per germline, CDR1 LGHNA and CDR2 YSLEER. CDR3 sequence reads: CASSHGLAGVGGELFF. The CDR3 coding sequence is TGCGCCAGCAGCCACGGACTAGCGGGAGTAGGCGGGGAGCTGTTTTTT.

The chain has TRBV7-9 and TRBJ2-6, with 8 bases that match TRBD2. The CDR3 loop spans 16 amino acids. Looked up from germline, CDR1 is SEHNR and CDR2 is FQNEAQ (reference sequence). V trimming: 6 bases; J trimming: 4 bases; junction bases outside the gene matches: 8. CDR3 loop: CASSQVAGRGANVLTF. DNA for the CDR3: TGTGCCAGCAGTCAAGTAGCGGGAAGAGGGGCCAACGTCCTGACTTTC. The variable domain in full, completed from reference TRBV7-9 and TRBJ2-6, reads DTGVSQNPRHKITKRGQNVTFRCDPISEHNRLYWYRQTLGQGPEFLTYFQNEAQLEKSRLLSDRFSAERPKGSFSTLEIQRTEQGDSAMYLCASSQVAGRGANVLTFGAGSRLTVL.